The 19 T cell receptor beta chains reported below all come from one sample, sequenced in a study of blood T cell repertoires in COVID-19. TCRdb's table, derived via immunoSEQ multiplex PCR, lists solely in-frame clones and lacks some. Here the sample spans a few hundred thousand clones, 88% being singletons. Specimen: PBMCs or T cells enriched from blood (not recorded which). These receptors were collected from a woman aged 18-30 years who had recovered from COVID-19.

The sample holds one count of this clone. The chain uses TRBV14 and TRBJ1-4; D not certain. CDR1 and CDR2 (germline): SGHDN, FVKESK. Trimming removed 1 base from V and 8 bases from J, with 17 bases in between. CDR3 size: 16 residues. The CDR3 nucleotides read TGTGCCAGCAGCCAAGTAAGCATTGAGCCGTCGGAAAAACTGTTTTTT. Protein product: CASSQVSIEPSEKLFF. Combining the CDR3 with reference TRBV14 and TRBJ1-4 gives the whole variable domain EAGVTQFPSHSVIEKGQTVTLRCDPISGHDNLYWYRRVMGKEIKFLLHFVKESKQDESGMPNNRFLAERTGGTYSTLKVQPAELEDSGVYFCASSQVSIEPSEKLFFGSGTQLSVL.

CDR3 region: CASSPDRARETQYF. In nucleotides, the CDR3 is TGTGCCAGCAGCCCGGACAGGGCACGGGAGACCCAGTACTTC. The chain employs TRBV3-1 (or the pseudogene TRBV3-2) and TRBJ2-5, with 8 bases that match TRBD1. CDR1 and CDR2 (germline): LGHDT, YNNKEL (reference sequence). With V trimmed by 4 bases and J by 5 bases, 6 bases remained unmatched. The CDR3 totals 14 residues.

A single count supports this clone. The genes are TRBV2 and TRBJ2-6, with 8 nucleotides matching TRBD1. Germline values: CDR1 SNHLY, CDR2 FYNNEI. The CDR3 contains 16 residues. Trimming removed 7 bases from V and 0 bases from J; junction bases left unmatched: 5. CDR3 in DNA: TGTGCCAGCACGGGACAGGATCACTCTGGGGCCAACGTCCTGACTTTC. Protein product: CASTGQDHSGANVLTF.

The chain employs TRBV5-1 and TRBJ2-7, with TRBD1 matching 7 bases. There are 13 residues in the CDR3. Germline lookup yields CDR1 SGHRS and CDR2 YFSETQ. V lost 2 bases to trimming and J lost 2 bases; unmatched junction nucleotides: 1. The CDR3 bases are TGCGCCAGCAGCTTTGGGACAGCCTACGAGCAGTACTTC. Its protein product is CASSFGTAYEQYF.

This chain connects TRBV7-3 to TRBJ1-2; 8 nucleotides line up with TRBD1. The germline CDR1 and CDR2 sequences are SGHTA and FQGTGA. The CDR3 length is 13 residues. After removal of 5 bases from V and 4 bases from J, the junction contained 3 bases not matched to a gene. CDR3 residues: CASSPGTGYGYTF. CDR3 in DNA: TGTGCCAGCAGCCCGGGGACAGGCTATGGCTACACCTTC.

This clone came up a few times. The CDR3 bases are TGTGCCAGCAGCTTGGCCGGGGGAACCGGCAATCAGCCCCAGCATTTT. Its protein product is CASSLAGGTGNQPQHF. The chain combines TRBV5-5 with TRBJ1-5; D is possibly TRBD1 (5 bases). Germline V lookup: CDR1 SGHKS, CDR2 YYEKEE (reference sequence). The CDR3 totals 16 residues. V was trimmed by 0 bases and J by 2 bases, leaving 12 bases between them.

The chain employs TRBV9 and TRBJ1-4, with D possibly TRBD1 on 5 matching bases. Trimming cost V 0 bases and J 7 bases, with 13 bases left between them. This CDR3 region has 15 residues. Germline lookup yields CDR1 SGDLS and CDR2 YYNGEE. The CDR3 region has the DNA TGTGCCAGCAGCGTAGATGGGGCCGGGTTTGAAAAACTGTTTTTT. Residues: CASSVDGAGFEKLFF.

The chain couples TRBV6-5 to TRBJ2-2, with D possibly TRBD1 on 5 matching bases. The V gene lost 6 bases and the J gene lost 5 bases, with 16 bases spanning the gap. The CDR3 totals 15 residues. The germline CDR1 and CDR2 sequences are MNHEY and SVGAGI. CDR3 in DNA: TGTGCCAGCAGCACCATTCAGGGATGGACCGGGGAGCTGTTTTTT. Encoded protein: CASSTIQGWTGELFF.

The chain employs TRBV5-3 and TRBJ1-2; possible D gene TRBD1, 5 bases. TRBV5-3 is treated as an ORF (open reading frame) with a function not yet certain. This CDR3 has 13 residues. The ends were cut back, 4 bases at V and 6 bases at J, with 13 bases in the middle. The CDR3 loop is CARSPREGNGYTF. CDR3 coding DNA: TGTGCCAGAAGCCCTCGGGAGGGGAATGGCTACACCTTC.

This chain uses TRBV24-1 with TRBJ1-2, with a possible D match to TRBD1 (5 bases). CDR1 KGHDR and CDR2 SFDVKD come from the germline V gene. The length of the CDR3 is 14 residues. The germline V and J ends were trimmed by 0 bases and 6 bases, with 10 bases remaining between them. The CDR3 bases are TGTGCCACCAGTGATTTGACCAGGGATGATGGCTACACCTTC. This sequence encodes CATSDLTRDDGYTF.

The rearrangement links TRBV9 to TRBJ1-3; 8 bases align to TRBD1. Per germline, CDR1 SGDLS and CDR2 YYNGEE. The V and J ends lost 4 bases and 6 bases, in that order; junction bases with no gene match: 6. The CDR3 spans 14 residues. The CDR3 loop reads CASSPRTGQNTIYF. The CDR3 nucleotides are TGTGCCAGCAGCCCGCGGACAGGGCAAAACACCATATATTTT. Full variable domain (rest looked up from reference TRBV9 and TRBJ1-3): DSGVTQTPKHLITATGQRVTLRCSPRSGDLSVYWYQQSLDQGLQFLIQYYNGEERAKGNILERFSAQQFPDLHSELNLSSLELGDSALYFCASSPRTGQNTIYFGEGSWLTVV.

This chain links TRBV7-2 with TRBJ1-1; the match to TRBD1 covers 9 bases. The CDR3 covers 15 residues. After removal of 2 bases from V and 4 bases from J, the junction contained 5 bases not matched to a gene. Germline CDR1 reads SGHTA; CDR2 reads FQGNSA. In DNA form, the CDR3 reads TGTGCCAGCAGCTTAACCGCGACAGGGGGCACTGAAGCTTTCTTT. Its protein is CASSLTATGGTEAFF.

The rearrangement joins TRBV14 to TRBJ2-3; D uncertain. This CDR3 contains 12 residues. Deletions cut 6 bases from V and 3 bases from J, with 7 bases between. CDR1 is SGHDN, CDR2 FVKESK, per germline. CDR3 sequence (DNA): TGTGCCAGCAGTCCTTATACAGATACGCAGTATTTT. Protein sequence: CASSPYTDTQYF.

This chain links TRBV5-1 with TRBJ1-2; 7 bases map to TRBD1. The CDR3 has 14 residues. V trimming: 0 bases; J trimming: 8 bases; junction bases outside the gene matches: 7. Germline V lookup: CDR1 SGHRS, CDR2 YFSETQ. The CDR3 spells CASSLETGEHGYTF. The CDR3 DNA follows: TGCGCCAGCAGCTTGGAAACAGGGGAACACGGCTACACCTTC.

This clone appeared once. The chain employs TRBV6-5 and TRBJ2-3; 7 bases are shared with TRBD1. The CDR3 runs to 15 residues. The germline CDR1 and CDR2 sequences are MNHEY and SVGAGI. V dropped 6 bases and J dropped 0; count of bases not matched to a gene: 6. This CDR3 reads CASSETGRSTDTQYF. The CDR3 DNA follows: TGTGCCAGCAGCGAGACAGGGCGGAGCACAGATACGCAGTATTTT.

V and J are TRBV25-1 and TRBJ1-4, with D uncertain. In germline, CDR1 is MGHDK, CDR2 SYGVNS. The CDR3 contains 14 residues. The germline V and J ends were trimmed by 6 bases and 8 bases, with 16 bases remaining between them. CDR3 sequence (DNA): TGTGCCAGCAGCCCTGGGGTACGGGGAGAAAAACTGTTTTTT. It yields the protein CASSPGVRGEKLFF.

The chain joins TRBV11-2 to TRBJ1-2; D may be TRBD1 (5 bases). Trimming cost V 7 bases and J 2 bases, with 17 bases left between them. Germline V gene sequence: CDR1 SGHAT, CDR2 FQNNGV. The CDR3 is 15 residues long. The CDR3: CASIPLTGGNYGYTF. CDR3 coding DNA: TGTGCCAGCATTCCCCTGACCGGGGGAAACTATGGCTACACCTTC.

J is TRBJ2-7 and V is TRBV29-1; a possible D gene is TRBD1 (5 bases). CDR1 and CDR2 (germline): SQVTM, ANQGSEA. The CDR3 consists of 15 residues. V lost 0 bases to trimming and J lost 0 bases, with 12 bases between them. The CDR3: CSVEDGARSSYEQYF. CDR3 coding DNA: TGCAGCGTTGAAGATGGGGCGCGGAGCTCCTACGAGCAGTACTTC.

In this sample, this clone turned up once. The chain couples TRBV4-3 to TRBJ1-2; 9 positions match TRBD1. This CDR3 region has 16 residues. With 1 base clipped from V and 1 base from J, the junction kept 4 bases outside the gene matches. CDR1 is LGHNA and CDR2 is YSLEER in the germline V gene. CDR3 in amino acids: CASSQAAGQGNYGYTF. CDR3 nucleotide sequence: TGCGCCAGCAGCCAAGCCGCGGGACAGGGTAACTATGGCTACACCTTC.